This passage covers 9 T cell receptor beta chains from one sample sequenced in a study of shared clonotypes between healthy human individuals. Naive CD8 cells were CD45RO-negative, positively selected for CCR7, excluding terminally differentiated effector memory CD45RA+ cells. Sequenced by immunoSEQ multiplex PCR; TCRdb stores in-frame clones only, minus some. The table shows about 2.1 million clones, with about 94% occurring only once. The material sequenced was naive CD8+ T cells from PBMCs. The receptors were gathered from a man younger than 35 in good health. Some clones in this sample may be carry-over from other donors' samples.

The V and J genes are TRBV27 and TRBJ2-7, with 8 bases aligning to TRBD1. Germline loops: CDR1 MNHEY, CDR2 SMNVEV (reference sequence). J gave up 5 bases and V 11 bases, and 8 bases lay outside the gene matches. CDR3 length: 12 residues. The CDR3 is CASRTGLDEQYF. The CDR3 DNA reads as TGTGCCTCTAGGACAGGGTTGGACGAGCAGTACTTC.

The V call is TRBV11-2, the J call TRBJ2-3; D is unclear. Trimming removed 2 bases from V and 2 bases from J, with 8 bases in between. The CDR3 totals 14 residues. The germline V gene has CDR1 SGHAT and CDR2 FQNNGV. DNA for the CDR3: TGTGCCAGCAGCTTACCCGGCCTCACAGATACGCAGTATTTT. Its translation is CASSLPGLTDTQYF.

This chain uses TRBV28 with TRBJ2-1; D uncertain. The germline CDR1 and CDR2 sequences are MDHEN and SYDVKM. The CDR3 runs to 16 residues. Trimming removed 5 bases at V and 0 bases at J, with 14 bases between. The CDR3: CASSPHVTSSYNEQFF. The CDR3 coding sequence is TGTGCCAGCAGTCCCCACGTAACGAGCTCCTACAATGAGCAGTTCTTC.

This chain connects TRBV11-2 to TRBJ2-7; tentative D call: TRBD2 (6 bases). CDR3 length equals 14 residues. V was cut by 3 bases and J by 5 bases, with 14 bases left in between. CDR1 and CDR2 from the germline V gene are SGHAT and FQNNGV. The CDR3 protein is CASSFSLEGNEQYF. The CDR3 region has the DNA TGTGCCAGCAGCTTCTCCTTGGAGGGAAACGAGCAGTACTTC.

The chain has TRBV6-1 and TRBJ1-1, with no clear D. The germline V gene has CDR1 MNHNS and CDR2 SASEGT. The ends were cut back, 5 bases at V and 6 bases at J, with 19 bases in the middle. The CDR3 covers 15 residues. The chain's CDR3 is CASSPPRSFFAEAFF. The CDR3 nucleotides are TGTGCCAGCAGTCCCCCGCGGAGTTTCTTCGCTGAAGCTTTCTTT.

The chain recombines TRBV10-1 with TRBJ2-7, with D possibly being TRBD1 (5 bases). CDR3 length: 11 residues. CDR1 is WNHNN and CDR2 is SYGVQD in the germline V gene (reference sequence). Trimming stripped 4 bases from V and 12 bases from J, with 13 bases between. CDR3 protein: CASSGGNSLYF. The CDR3, as DNA: TGCGCCAGCAGTGGGGGCAACAGTCTGTACTTC.

J is TRBJ2-7 and V is TRBV28; D not certain. Trimming took off 8 bases at V and 0 bases at J, with 17 bases between the two ends. CDR1 MDHEN and CDR2 SYDVKM come from the germline V gene. The CDR3 extends over 15 amino acids. This CDR3 reads CASAPRGRSSYEQYF. In DNA form, the CDR3 reads TGTGCCAGCGCCCCCCGCGGAAGGAGCTCCTACGAGCAGTACTTC.

Remarks on this clone: Other DNA sequences of this sample code for an identical CDR3. The rearrangement uses TRBV28 and TRBJ1-5; the D is unclear. The CDR3 runs 13 residues. Trimming took off 3 bases at V and 3 bases at J, with 6 bases between the two ends. Germline V gene lookup returns CDR1 MDHEN and CDR2 SYDVKM. For the CDR3, the DNA is TGTGCCAGCAGTTTCTTTTCCAATCAGCCCCAGCATTTT. This sequence encodes CASSFFSNQPQHF. Filled out from reference TRBV28 and TRBJ1-5, the complete variable domain reads DVKVTQSSRYLVKRTGEKVFLECVQDMDHENMFWYRQDPGLGLRLIYFSYDVKMKEKGDIPEGYSVSREKKERFSLILESASTNQTSMYLCASSFFSNQPQHFGDGTRLSIL.

This chain connects TRBV9 to TRBJ2-7, with D tentatively TRBD2 (6 bases). CDR3 size: 13 residues. CDR1 is SGDLS and CDR2 is YYNGEE in the germline V gene. Trimming shortened V by 2 bases and J by 5 bases, and 11 bases separated the two germline ends. CDR3 loop: CASSVWDFDEQYF. The CDR3 region has the DNA TGTGCCAGCAGCGTGTGGGACTTCGACGAGCAGTACTTC.